The 6 T cell receptor beta chains below all came from one sample that was sequenced in a study of cytomegalovirus exposure and HLA in healthy donors. This table comes from immunoSEQ multiplex PCR, and its TCRdb copy is limited to in-frame clones, with some not included. The table lists fewer than 250,000 clones, about 82% of them singletons. The sequenced sample consisted of PBMCs. The receptors stem from a woman between 18 and 29 years old in good health and CMV-seronegative.

The CDR3 nucleotides are TGTGCCAGCAGCTTGCGACGGTACAGGGATGAAAAACTGTTTTTT. Translating it yields CASSLRRYRDEKLFF. V gene TRBV5-6 combines with J gene TRBJ1-4, with TRBD1 as a possible D gene (6 bases). With 1 base removed from V and 6 bases from J, the gap between germline ends came to 13 bases. The CDR3 runs 15 residues. The germline CDR1 and CDR2 sequences are SGHDT and YYEEEE.

V and J are TRBV5-1 and TRBJ2-3; D remains ambiguous. In germline, CDR1 is SGHRS, CDR2 YFSETQ. The length of the CDR3 is 13 residues. Between the trimmed V and J ends, which lost 0 bases and 6 bases, there was a span of 8 bases. The CDR3 sequence: CASSLGATDTQYF. The CDR3 coding sequence is TGCGCCAGCAGCTTGGGGGCGACCGATACGCAGTATTTT.

The chain combines TRBV4-1 with TRBJ1-3, with TRBD1 matching over 11 bases. The CDR3 contains 20 residues. Germline CDR1 MGHRA, CDR2 YSYEKL. Germline trimming cut 1 base from V and 4 bases from J; bases unmatched to any gene: 15. The CDR3 nucleotides are TGCGCCAGCAGCCAAGGCGTGAGGACAGGGGGCGCGGTGTTAGGAAACACCATATATTTT. It is translated as CASSQGVRTGGAVLGNTIYF.

The chain joins TRBV2 to TRBJ1-2; 9 bases line up with TRBD1. The germline gives CDR1 SNHLY, CDR2 FYNNEI. The CDR3 extends over 19 amino acids. V dropped 11 bases and J dropped 4; count of bases not matched to a gene: 26. CDR3 loop: CAGQGLSGQGSSVGYGYTF. The CDR3, as DNA: TGTGCCGGACAGGGATTATCGGGACAGGGTTCGTCAGTCGGCTATGGCTACACCTTC.

The chain carries TRBV27 and TRBJ2-7, with 9 positions matching TRBD1. The CDR3 covers 16 residues. CDR1 is MNHEY, CDR2 SMNVEV, per germline (reference sequence). Trimming at V came to 6 bases and at J to 1 base, leaving 10 bases not matched to a gene. CDR3: CASRPIRDRDSYEQYF. Written as DNA, the CDR3 is TGTGCCAGCAGACCAATCCGGGACAGGGATTCCTACGAGCAGTACTTC.

The chain carries TRBV23-1 and TRBJ2-6; TRBD1 aligns across 7 bases. TRBV23-1 is annotated as an ORF whose role is uncertain. This CDR3 is 20 amino acids long. Germline trimming cut 3 bases from V and 0 bases from J; bases unmatched to any gene: 14. The CDR3 bases are TGCGCCAGCAGTCACCCCGGGCGAGGGGGCCCTTACTCTGGGGCCAACGTCCTGACTTTC. It is translated as CASSHPGRGGPYSGANVLTF.